The 18 T cell receptor beta chains given below trace back to one sample, sequenced in a study of cytomegalovirus exposure and HLA in healthy donors. It was with 60 Vbeta and 13 Jbeta primers that the PCR ran. Some clones are missing from TCRdb's copy, which holds only in-frame ones; the method was immunoSEQ multiplex PCR. Found here are roughly 80,000 clones, 70% to 85% of them singletons; the top ten hold under 3%. The sequencing input was PBMCs. The source is a man aged 50-59 years in good health and CMV-seropositive.

The chain has TRBV5-4 and TRBJ2-7; 9 bases are a match to TRBD2. Trimming cost V 4 bases and J 2 bases; bases outside gene matches: 13. Germline-derived CDR1 and CDR2 are SGHNT and YYREEE (reference sequence). The CDR3 is 17 amino acids. The DNA of the CDR3 is TGTGCCAGCAGCCATGAAAAACATAGCGGGGGAACCTACGAGCAGTACTTC. This codes for CASSHEKHSGGTYEQYF.

The chain combines TRBV5-4 with TRBJ2-6; D might be TRBD2 (6 bases). CDR3 length: 18 amino acids. V lost 0 bases, J lost 1 base, and 14 bases lay in between. Germline CDR1 is SGHNT and CDR2 is YYREEE (reference sequence). The CDR3 here is CASSLDAGRISGANVLTF. The CDR3 DNA reads TGTGCCAGCAGCTTGGACGCGGGACGAATATCTGGGGCCAACGTCCTGACTTTC.

In nucleotides, the CDR3 is TGTGCCAGCAGCTCTAACTACAATGAGCAGTTCTTC. Protein: CASSSNYNEQFF. V and J are TRBV7-6 and TRBJ2-1, with D hard to call. The CDR3 length is 12 residues. The V gene's germline CDR1 is SGHVS and CDR2 FNYEAQ. V was pared by 4 bases and J by 3 bases, with 4 bases between. Full variable domain (remainder filled in from reference TRBV7-6 and TRBJ2-1): GAGVSQSPRYKVTKRGQDVALRCDPISGHVSLYWYRQALGQGPEFLTYFNYEAQQDKSGLPNDRFSAERPEGSISTLTIQRTEQRDSAMYRCASSSNYNEQFFGPGTRLTVL.

The chain couples TRBV15 to TRBJ1-6; the match to TRBD1 covers 7 bases. The V gene end was trimmed by 8 bases and the J gene end by 11 bases; junction bases not matched to a gene: 9. The germline CDR1 and CDR2 sequences are LNHNV and YYDKDF (reference sequence). The CDR3 consists of 13 residues. The CDR3 bases are TGTGCCACCCGGGACAGCGCGACGACACCCCTCCACTTT. Translating it yields CATRDSATTPLHF.

This chain connects TRBV10-3 to TRBJ1-1, with 10 bases that match TRBD1. CDR3 length equals 15 residues. The J segment lost 3 bases and the V segment lost 6 bases, leaving 7 bases of the junction unmatched. Germline CDR1 ENHRY, CDR2 SYGVKD. DNA for the CDR3: TGTGCCATCAGCGACAGGGGGCGGCGGGACACTGAAGCTTTCTTT. This codes for CAISDRGRRDTEAFF.

The chain combines TRBV30 with TRBJ1-1, with 7 positions matching TRBD1. The V and J ends lost 3 bases and 1 base, in that order; junction bases with no gene match: 8. This CDR3 contains 15 residues. Germline-derived CDR1 and CDR2 are GTSNPN and SVGIG (reference sequence). The CDR3 DNA sequence: TGTGCCTGGAGCGCTCCGACAGGGTGGAACACTGAAGCTTTCTTT. The encoded protein is CAWSAPTGWNTEAFF.

The V and J genes are TRBV20-1 and TRBJ1-1, with TRBD1 as a possible D gene (5 bases). Germline-derived CDR1 and CDR2 are DFQATT and SNEGSKA (reference sequence). This CDR3 region has 11 residues. V lost 6 bases and J lost 5, with 10 bases in between. The CDR3 loop is CSAGRETEAFF. CDR3 DNA sequence: TGCAGTGCGGGCAGGGAAACTGAAGCTTTCTTT.

The chain couples TRBV10-1 to TRBJ1-2, with D uncertain. V lost 2 bases and J lost 4, with 11 bases in between. Germline CDR1 and CDR2: WNHNN and SYGVQD (reference sequence). CDR3 size: 14 residues. The CDR3 bases are TGCGCCAGCAGTGAGCTTGCGACGGGCTATGGCTACACCTTC. This sequence encodes CASSELATGYGYTF.

This clone showed up just a few times. The V gene is TRBV2, the J gene TRBJ1-1; D is uncertain. Germline V CDR1 and CDR2: SNHLY, FYNNEI. V dropped 2 bases and J dropped 1 base, with 5 bases sitting between them. The CDR3 spans 13 residues. CDR3 sequence (DNA): TGTGCCAGCAGTGAACTCTCGAACACTGAAGCTTTCTTT. It yields the protein CASSELSNTEAFF.

The CDR3 region has the DNA TGTGCCAGCAGCACCCCATGGACAGCTAACACCGGGGAGCTGTTTTTT. This codes for CASSTPWTANTGELFF. The chain couples TRBV11-3 to TRBJ2-2, with D tentatively TRBD1 (6 bases). The CDR3 extends over 16 amino acids. Germline assignment: CDR1 SGHNT and CDR2 YENEEA. Trimming cost V 5 bases and J 2 bases, with 15 bases left between them.

The genes are TRBV7-9 and TRBJ2-1, with 9 bases that match TRBD1. Germline values: CDR1 SEHNR, CDR2 FQNEAQ (reference sequence). The trim removed 4 bases at V and 4 bases at J, leaving 5 bases unmatched. This CDR3 has 15 amino acids. CDR3 coding DNA: TGTGCCAGCAGCTCGGGACAGGGCCAATACAATGAGCAGTTCTTC. Protein: CASSSGQGQYNEQFF.

The chain carries TRBV5-6 and TRBJ1-1; D gene ambiguous. Trimming cost V 3 bases and J 3 bases, with 15 bases left between them. Per the germline V gene, CDR1 is SGHDT and CDR2 is YYEEEE. The CDR3 is 15 amino acids. CDR3 sequence: CASSSLGVQYTEAFF. CDR3 nucleotide sequence: TGTGCCAGCAGCTCCCTCGGGGTTCAGTACACTGAAGCTTTCTTT.

The chain joins TRBV4-1 to TRBJ2-7; TRBD2 agrees at 10 bases. This CDR3 comprises 16 residues. Unmatched junction bases numbered 10, after V lost 3 bases and J lost 5 bases. In germline, CDR1 is MGHRA, CDR2 YSYEKL. As DNA, the CDR3 is TGCGCCAGCAGCCACGGGCCAGGGACTAGCGATAACGAGCAGTACTTC. Translating gives CASSHGPGTSDNEQYF.

This chain uses TRBV6-1 with TRBJ2-7; 10 nucleotides match TRBD1. Germline assignment: CDR1 MNHNS and CDR2 SASEGT. Losses at the gene ends were 6 bases for V and 6 bases for J; bases not matched to a gene: 5. The CDR3 is 13 amino acids. CDR3 loop: CASRGQGNGEQYF. The CDR3 nucleotides read TGTGCCAGCAGGGGACAGGGGAACGGCGAGCAGTACTTC.

This rearrangement joins TRBV25-1 to TRBJ1-1; possibly TRBD1 for D (5 bases). The germline gives CDR1 MGHDK, CDR2 SYGVNS. This CDR3 comprises 14 residues. The V end was cut by 3 bases, the J end by 0 bases, with 8 bases between. The CDR3 sequence: CASSETVMNTEAFF. The CDR3 nucleotides are TGTGCCAGCAGTGAGACAGTTATGAACACTGAAGCTTTCTTT.

The chain links TRBV19 to TRBJ2-5; D is unresolved. The J call may not be correct, given that the DNA end is closer to TRBJ2-7. The CDR3 is made up of 13 amino acids. Germline assignment: CDR1 LNHDA and CDR2 SQIVND (reference sequence). The chain's CDR3 is CASSYSGVYEQYF. CDR3 DNA sequence: TGTGCCAGTAGTTATAGTGGTGTCTACGAGCAGTACTTC.

This chain links TRBV11-3 with TRBJ2-3, with D perhaps TRBD2 (5 bases). Germline values: CDR1 SGHNT, CDR2 YENEEA. The V end lost 9 bases, the J end lost 4 bases, and 17 bases lay between the germline ends. The CDR3 is made up of 14 amino acids. The CDR3 loop reads CASTGGHTADTQYF. For the CDR3, the DNA is TGTGCCAGTACCGGAGGCCACACAGCAGATACGCAGTATTTT.

The chain links TRBV6-1 to TRBJ1-1, with 7 bases that match TRBD1. The germline CDR1 and CDR2 sequences are MNHNS and SASEGT. V lost 3 bases to trimming and J lost 10 bases; unmatched junction nucleotides: 5. The CDR3 contains 12 residues. CDR3 coding DNA: TGTGCCAGCAGTGAGAACAGGGGATTAGCTTTCTTT. This sequence encodes CASSENRGLAFF.